Reported below is one T cell receptor beta chain. V lost 5 bases, J lost 6 bases, and 14 bases lay in between. Germline lookup yields CDR1 MNHEY and CDR2 SVGAGI. The CDR3 spans 14 residues. Profiling relied on immunoSEQ multiplex PCR, and the TCRdb table lists in-frame clones only, not all of them. The table shows 250,000 to 350,000 clones, with more than 70% occurring only once. The sample comes from a study of blood T cell repertoires in COVID-19. As for the study in general: The United States, Italy and Spain provided the acute and convalescent COVID-19 samples. From T cells, B-cell-depleted T cells, or PBMCs came the material, which was cDNA or gDNA.

The rearrangement joins TRBV6-5 to TRBJ1-5, with D unresolved. This clonotype was sampled from a woman in her 30s with COVID-19, enrolled during active disease. Sequencing input: peripheral blood. CDR3 protein: CASSLHRSVQPQHF. The CDR3 nucleotides are TGTGCCAGCAGTCTCCACCGGAGTGTTCAGCCCCAGCATTTT.